Included here is one T cell receptor (beta chain) sequence, with context. Its antigen is as yet unknown. Only in-frame clones appear in the TCRdb table, and some are missing; sequencing was by immunoSEQ multiplex PCR. The data contain around 97,000 clones, over 85% of them singletons. This sample is part of a study of graft-versus-host responses after intestinal transplantation. Study details: Recipients were all induced with anti-thymocyte globulin, then given tacrolimus and steroids for 2 to 3 years.

The V and J ends lost 3 bases and 1 base respectively, with 15 bases between them. Per germline, CDR1 MGHDK and CDR2 SYGVNS. The CDR3 runs to 16 residues. Study-level results: Association was observed between peak circulating GvH clone levels and early post-transplant HvG declines. High graft-versus-host to host-versus-graft clonal ratios were seen in allografts of patients with graft-donor T cell macrochimerism.

This material consisted of unstimulated CD8+ T cells sorted from spleen or lymph node cells, taken before intestinal transplant. V is TRBV25-1 and J is TRBJ1-1; no clear D gene. This sequence originates from a human donor who received an intestinal transplant. The CDR3 DNA follows: TGTGCCAGCAGTGACCATTGGCCCCGGGAGAACACTGAAGCTTTCTTT. Translation gives CASSDHWPRENTEAFF.